This T cell receptor (beta chain) was retrieved from a study of identical twins. This clonotype was seen only a few times. Its antigen remains unknown. Study conclusions and caveats: Because invariant MAIT and iNKT cells could be present, zero-insertion analyses could be partly confounded.

TCRdb ran MiXCR on the 5' RACE reads and lists one entry per CDR3 protein. Of about 250,000 distinct CDR3 sequences listed, about an eighth are singletons. The source material was memory (CD45RO+) T cells sorted from blood. This TCR was sampled from a woman under 30 in good health.

CDR3 in DNA: TGCGCCAGCAGCTCTGTAGCCGGGGCTCCGACGGAGCAGTTCTTC. This codes for CASSSVAGAPTEQFF. The chain has TRBV5-1 and TRBJ2-1, with D tentatively TRBD1 or TRBD2 (5 bases each). Trimming removed 3 bases at V and 10 bases at J, with 20 bases between. Germline values: CDR1 SGHRS, CDR2 YFSETQ. This CDR3 comprises 15 residues.